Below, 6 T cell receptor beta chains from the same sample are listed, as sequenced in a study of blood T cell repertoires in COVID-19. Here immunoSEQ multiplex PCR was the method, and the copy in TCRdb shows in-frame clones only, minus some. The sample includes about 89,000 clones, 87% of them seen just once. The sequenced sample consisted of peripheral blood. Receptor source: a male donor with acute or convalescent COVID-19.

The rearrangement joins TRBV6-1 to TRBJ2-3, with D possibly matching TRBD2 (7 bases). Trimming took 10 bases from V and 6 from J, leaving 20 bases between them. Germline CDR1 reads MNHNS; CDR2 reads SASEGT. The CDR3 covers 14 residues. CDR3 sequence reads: CAISWGGASDTQYF. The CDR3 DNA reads TGTGCCATTTCTTGGGGGGGGGCCTCGGATACGCAGTATTTT.

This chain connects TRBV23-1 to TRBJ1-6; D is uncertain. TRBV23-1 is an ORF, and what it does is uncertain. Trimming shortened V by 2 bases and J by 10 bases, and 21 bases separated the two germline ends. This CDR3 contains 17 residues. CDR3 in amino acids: CASSQLPTGGAESPLHF. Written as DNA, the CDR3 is TGCGCCAGCAGTCAACTCCCCACGGGTGGCGCCGAATCACCCCTCCACTTT.

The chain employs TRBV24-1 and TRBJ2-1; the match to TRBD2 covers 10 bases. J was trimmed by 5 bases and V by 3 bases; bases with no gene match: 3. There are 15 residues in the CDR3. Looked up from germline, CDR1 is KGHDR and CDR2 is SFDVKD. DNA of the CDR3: TGTGCCACCAGTGATCAGCGGGGGGGTAACAATGAGCAGTTCTTC. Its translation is CATSDQRGGNNEQFF.

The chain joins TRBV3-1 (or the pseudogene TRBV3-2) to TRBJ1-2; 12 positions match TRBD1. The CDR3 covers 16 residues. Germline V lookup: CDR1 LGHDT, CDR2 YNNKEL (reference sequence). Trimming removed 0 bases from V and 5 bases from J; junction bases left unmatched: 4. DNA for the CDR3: TGTGCCAGCAGCCAAGATCGGGACAGGGGGCTGTATGGCTACACCTTC. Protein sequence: CASSQDRDRGLYGYTF.

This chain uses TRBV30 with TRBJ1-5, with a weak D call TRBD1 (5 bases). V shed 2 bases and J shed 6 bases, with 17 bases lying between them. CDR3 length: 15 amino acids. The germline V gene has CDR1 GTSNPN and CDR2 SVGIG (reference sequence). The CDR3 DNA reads TGTGCCTGGAGTATAAACGACGCCGGGGGTCAGCCCCAGCATTTT. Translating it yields CAWSINDAGGQPQHF.

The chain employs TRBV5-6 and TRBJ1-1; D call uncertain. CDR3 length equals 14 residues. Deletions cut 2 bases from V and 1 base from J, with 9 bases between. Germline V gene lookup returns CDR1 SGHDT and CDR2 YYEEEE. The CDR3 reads CASSFPLSNTEAFF. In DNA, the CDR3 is TGTGCCAGCAGCTTCCCCCTATCGAACACTGAAGCTTTCTTT.